These 21 T cell receptor beta chains came from one sample sequenced in a study of CD8+CD57+ T cells in acquired aplastic anemia. Profiling of TCR beta VDJ combinations and CDR3 sequences used genomic DNA as template. Each CDR3 protein gets one entry after TCRdb re-called the reads with MiXCR. The table has fewer than 250,000 distinct CDR3 sequences, approximately 45% seen once. CD8+CD57+ cell expansion had been shown by flow cytometry in patients chosen for sequencing. The specimen sequenced was sorted CD4+, CD8+, or CD8+CD57+ T cells (not recorded which) from PBMCs. The receptors shown here come from a human donor with aplastic anemia.

There are many counts of this clonotype. The chain recombines TRBV20-1 with TRBJ1-2; the match to TRBD1 covers 9 bases. The V gene end was trimmed by 4 bases and the J gene end by 4 bases; junction bases not matched to a gene: 4. This CDR3 region has 13 residues. CDR1 and CDR2 (germline): DFQATT, SNEGSKA (reference sequence). The CDR3 reads CSATGQGSYGYTF. The CDR3 nucleotides read TGCAGTGCTACGGGACAGGGTTCCTATGGCTACACCTTC.

The sample holds a few counts of this clonotype. The rearrangement links TRBV19 to TRBJ2-7, with unresolved D. This CDR3 has 13 residues. The germline V gene encodes CDR1 LNHDA and CDR2 SQIVND (reference sequence). Trimming pared 4 bases from V and 0 bases from J, leaving 7 bases between. The CDR3 DNA reads TGTGCCAGTAGTAAGGCGGTCTCCTACGAGCAGTACTTC. Protein product: CASSKAVSYEQYF.

Of note for this clonotype: This may come from a read error, since a much larger clone is one base off. The V and J genes are TRBV2 and TRBJ2-1, with TRBD2 identical over 9 bases. The J call may be faulty, since TRBJ2-7 better matches the DNA end. The CDR3 is made up of 16 amino acids. CDR1 and CDR2 from the germline V gene are SNHLY and FYNNEI. CDR3 DNA sequence: TGTGCCAGCAGTGCCGAGCGGGAGGAGGCCTACAATGAGCAGTACTTC. Amino acid sequence: CASSAEREEAYNEQYF.

This rearrangement joins TRBV30 to TRBJ2-7, with TRBD1 matching over 7 bases. The V gene end was trimmed by 0 bases and the J gene end by 4 bases; junction bases not matched to a gene: 3. The CDR3 loop spans 13 amino acids. Germline V CDR1 and CDR2: GTSNPN, SVGIG (reference sequence). The CDR3 reads CAWSVAGGYEQYF. Here the CDR3 DNA reads TGTGCCTGGAGTGTGGCAGGGGGATACGAGCAGTACTTC.

This clonotype was counted ten times or more. The chain has TRBV20-1 and TRBJ2-1; TRBD2 aligns across 12 bases. After removal of 3 bases from V and 1 base from J, the junction contained 13 bases not matched to a gene. Germline-derived CDR1 and CDR2 are DFQATT and SNEGSKA (reference sequence). This CDR3 is 19 amino acids long. The CDR3 DNA reads as TGCAGTGCTAGGGGTTCACTAGCGGGGGGCGCCACATCCTACAATGAGCAGTTCTTC. This translates into CSARGSLAGGATSYNEQFF.

The chain has TRBV10-1 and TRBJ2-5; a possible D gene is TRBD1 (5 bases). V was shortened by 3 bases and J by 1 base, with 6 bases between the two germline ends. The CDR3 has 13 residues. The germline gives CDR1 WNHNN, CDR2 SYGVQD (reference sequence). CDR3 region: CASSDRVQETQYF. The CDR3 nucleotides are TGCGCCAGCAGTGACAGGGTCCAAGAGACCCAGTACTTC.

The chain uses TRBV7-8 and TRBJ2-1, with TRBD2 matching over 14 bases. Per the germline V gene, CDR1 is SGHVS and CDR2 is FQNEAQ. Trimming at V came to 5 bases and at J to 8 bases, leaving 8 bases not matched to a gene. CDR3 length equals 16 residues. CDR3 coding DNA: TGTGCCAGCAGCACCGGGACTAGCGGGAGTGCCCATGAGCAGTTCTTC. It yields the protein CASSTGTSGSAHEQFF.

This clonotype has only one observation. A clone one base away is much larger, so this may be a read error. J is TRBJ2-1 and V is TRBV6-5; 12 nucleotides align to TRBD1. Germline V gene data show CDR1 as MNHEY and CDR2 as SVGAGI. The CDR3 loop spans 15 amino acids. J gave up 10 bases and V 5 bases, and 9 bases lay outside the gene matches. The DNA for the CDR3 is TGTGCCAGCAGTGCAACCGGGACAGGGGGCTACGAGCAGTTCTTC. The encoded protein is CASSATGTGGYEQFF.

There are a few counts of this clonotype. The genes are TRBV20-1 and TRBJ2-3; D is ambiguous. V was clipped by 2 bases and J by 2 bases, with 23 bases between them. Germline V lookup: CDR1 DFQATT, CDR2 SNEGSKA (reference sequence). The CDR3 is 18 residues long. In DNA form, the CDR3 reads TGCAGTGCTAGAAAGATAAGAAAAGGCCGGGCCAACACAGATACGCAGTATTTT. Its translation is CSARKIRKGRANTDTQYF.

Comments on this clonotype: A much more abundant neighbour one base away suggests this may be a read error. The chain has TRBV7-9 and TRBJ2-7; tentatively, D is TRBD1 (5 bases). Germline V gene lookup returns CDR1 SEHNR and CDR2 FQNEAQ (reference sequence). This CDR3 contains 16 residues. CDR3: CASSETRKDTTYGQYF. The CDR3 nucleotides are TGTGCCAGCAGTGAGACCCGAAAGGACACCACCTACGGGCAGTACTTC.

This clonotype occurred many times. This chain connects TRBV12-3 or TRBV12-4 to TRBJ1-3, with D hard to call. There are 14 residues in the CDR3. The V gene lost 6 bases and the J gene lost 0 bases, with 9 bases spanning the gap. The CDR3 sequence is CASSTLNSGNTIYF. In nucleotides, the CDR3 is TGTGCCAGCAGCACATTGAACTCTGGAAACACCATATATTTT.

A note on this clonotype: A read error may be the cause here, since a much bigger clone is one base away. The chain links TRBV29-1 to TRBJ2-2; D gene unclear. The CDR3 runs 13 residues. V lost 3 bases to trimming and J lost 5 bases, with 10 bases between them. CDR1 and CDR2 from the germline V gene are SQVTM and ANQGSEA. The CDR3 DNA follows: TGCAGCGTTGAGGGGTCAAAGACCGGGGAGCTGTTTTTT. Translating gives CSVEGSKTGELFF.

This rearrangement joins TRBV19 to TRBJ2-7; 13 bases are shared with TRBD2. Germline V gives CDR1 LNHDA, CDR2 SQIVND (reference sequence). CDR3 length equals 15 residues. V dropped 5 bases and J dropped 4; count of bases not matched to a gene: 5. The CDR3 reads CASSYRTSGSYEQYF. The CDR3, as DNA: TGTGCCAGTAGTTACAGGACTAGCGGGAGTTACGAGCAGTACTTC.

This clonotype showed up just a few times. The J gene is TRBJ1-2, the V gene TRBV27; 8 nucleotides agree with TRBD1. The V segment lost 5 bases and the J segment 1 base; nucleotides outside the gene matches: 3. The CDR3 has 14 residues. CDR1 and CDR2 (germline): MNHEY, SMNVEV (reference sequence). CDR3 nucleotides: TGTGCCAGCAGTAAGACAGGGGTTAACTATGGCTACACCTTC. Translated: CASSKTGVNYGYTF.

This clonotype was detected ten times or more. J is TRBJ2-1 and V is TRBV5-8; D possibly corresponds to TRBD1 (6 bases). V dropped 4 bases and J dropped 3 bases, with 8 bases sitting between them. Germline V gene lookup returns CDR1 SGHTS and CDR2 YDEGEE. This CDR3 region has 13 residues. CDR3 nucleotides: TGTGCCAGCAGCCCGGACAGCTACAATGAGCAGTTCTTC. Amino acids: CASSPDSYNEQFF.

The chain couples TRBV10-3 to TRBJ1-3, with TRBD1 as a possible D gene (6 bases). This CDR3 has 12 residues. Germline V gene data show CDR1 as ENHRY and CDR2 as SYGVKD. V gave up 10 bases and J gave up 3 bases, with 10 bases separating them. As DNA, the CDR3 is TGTGCCAACTGGGACAATGGAAACACCATATATTTT. As protein: CANWDNGNTIYF.

In regard to this clonotype: A much larger clonotype is one base distant, so this may be a read error. V is TRBV5-1 and J is TRBJ2-1; TRBD1 agrees at 8 bases. The CDR3 is 15 residues long. CDR1 and CDR2 from the germline V gene are SGHRS and YFSETQ. The V gene end was trimmed by 2 bases and the J gene end by 6 bases; junction bases not matched to a gene: 7. Here the CDR3 DNA reads TGCGCCAGCAGCTTTAGCAGGGGGCACAGCAATGAGCAGTTCTTC. Translation gives CASSFSRGHSNEQFF.

In this sample, this clonotype turned up a few times. The chain combines TRBV5-5 with TRBJ1-4, with unresolved D. The CDR3 consists of 16 residues. Per germline, CDR1 SGHKS and CDR2 YYEKEE (reference sequence). The germline V and J ends were trimmed by 0 bases and 0 bases, with 9 bases remaining between them. CDR3 DNA: TGTGCCAGCAGCTTGGGGTACCGGGCAACTAATGAAAAACTGTTTTTT. Translating it yields CASSLGYRATNEKLFF.

This clonotype was counted ten times or more. DNA of the CDR3: TGTGCCAGCAGCTTAGAACACAAGAACACTGAAGCTTTCTTT. Translation gives CASSLEHKNTEAFF. V and J are TRBV7-2 and TRBJ1-1; D gene unclear. CDR1 is SGHTA, CDR2 FQGNSA, per germline. V was cut by 1 base and J by 1 base, with 7 bases left in between. CDR3 size: 14 residues.

The chain links TRBV6-5 to TRBJ1-2; D unresolved. CDR1 MNHEY and CDR2 SVGAGI come from the germline V gene. The CDR3 contains 17 residues. Trimming pared 2 bases from V and 1 base from J, leaving 17 bases between. The CDR3 protein is CASSYRRSRSLNYGYTF. The CDR3 DNA follows: TGTGCCAGCAGTTACCGGAGGTCCCGCTCCCTTAACTATGGCTACACCTTC.

The rearrangement uses TRBV7-6 and TRBJ2-3; 7 positions agree with TRBD2. This CDR3 has 15 amino acids. Germline V gene data show CDR1 as SGHVS and CDR2 as FNYEAQ. V dropped 5 bases and J dropped 4; count of bases not matched to a gene: 9. CDR3 sequence: CASSPWGGSSDTQYF. CDR3 coding DNA: TGTGCCAGCAGCCCGTGGGGGGGAAGCTCAGATACGCAGTATTTT.